Below, 2 T cell receptor beta chains from the same sample are listed, as sequenced in a study of blood T cell repertoires in COVID-19. Sequencing was performed with immunoSEQ multiplex PCR; in TCRdb, only in-frame clones are kept and a portion is missing. The sample shows 45,000 to 70,000 clones, under 90% of them seen only once. What was sequenced was peripheral blood. The receptors originated from a woman of 80 years or more with active or convalescent COVID-19.

The chain joins TRBV7-2 to TRBJ2-7; 9 nucleotides match TRBD2. Germline V gene data show CDR1 as SGHTA and CDR2 as FQGNSA. This CDR3 spans 16 amino acids. After removal of 4 bases from V and 4 bases from J, the junction contained 11 bases not matched to a gene. The CDR3 DNA reads as TGTGCCAGCAGCTCCATCCGTGCTAGCGGGGTGTACGAGCAGTACTTC. Its protein is CASSSIRASGVYEQYF.

CDR3 coding DNA: TGTGCCAGCAGCGTGACTAGCGGGGGATCCGTCGGGGAGCTGTTTTTT. Its protein product is CASSVTSGGSVGELFF. The V and J genes are TRBV9 and TRBJ2-2; 12 bases are a match to TRBD2. This CDR3 has 16 residues. V dropped 2 bases and J dropped 7; count of bases not matched to a gene: 6. Germline assignment: CDR1 SGDLS and CDR2 YYNGEE.